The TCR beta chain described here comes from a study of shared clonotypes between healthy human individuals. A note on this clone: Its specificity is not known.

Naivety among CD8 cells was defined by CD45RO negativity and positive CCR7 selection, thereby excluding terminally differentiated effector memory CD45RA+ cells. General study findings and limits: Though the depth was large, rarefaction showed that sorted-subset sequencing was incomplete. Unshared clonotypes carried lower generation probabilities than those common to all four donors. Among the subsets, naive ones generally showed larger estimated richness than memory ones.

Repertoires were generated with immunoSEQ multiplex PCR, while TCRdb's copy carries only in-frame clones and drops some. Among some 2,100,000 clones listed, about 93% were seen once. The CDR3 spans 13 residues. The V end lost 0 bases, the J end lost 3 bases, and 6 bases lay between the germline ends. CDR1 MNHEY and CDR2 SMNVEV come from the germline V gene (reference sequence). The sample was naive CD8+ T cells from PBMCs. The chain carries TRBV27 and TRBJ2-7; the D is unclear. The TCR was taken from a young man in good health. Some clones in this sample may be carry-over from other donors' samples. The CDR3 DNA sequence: TGTGCCAGCAGTTTATCGTGGGACTACGAGCAGTACTTC. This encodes CASSLSWDYEQYF.